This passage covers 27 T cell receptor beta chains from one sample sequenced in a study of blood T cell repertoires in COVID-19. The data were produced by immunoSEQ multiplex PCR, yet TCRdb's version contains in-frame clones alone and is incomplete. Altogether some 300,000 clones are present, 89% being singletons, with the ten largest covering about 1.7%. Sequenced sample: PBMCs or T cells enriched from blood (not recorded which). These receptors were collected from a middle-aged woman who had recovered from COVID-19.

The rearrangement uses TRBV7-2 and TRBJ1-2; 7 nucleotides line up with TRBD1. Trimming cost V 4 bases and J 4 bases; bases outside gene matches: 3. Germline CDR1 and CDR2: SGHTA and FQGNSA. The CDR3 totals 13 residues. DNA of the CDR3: TGTGCCAGCAGCTCAGGGGGTGGCTATGGCTACACCTTC. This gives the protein CASSSGGGYGYTF.

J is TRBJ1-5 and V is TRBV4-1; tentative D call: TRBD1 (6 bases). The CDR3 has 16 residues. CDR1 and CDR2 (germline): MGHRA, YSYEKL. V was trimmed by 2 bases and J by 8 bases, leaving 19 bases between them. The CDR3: CASSQYAGATPEPQHF. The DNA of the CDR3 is TGCGCCAGCAGCCAATATGCAGGGGCCACTCCTGAGCCCCAGCATTTT.

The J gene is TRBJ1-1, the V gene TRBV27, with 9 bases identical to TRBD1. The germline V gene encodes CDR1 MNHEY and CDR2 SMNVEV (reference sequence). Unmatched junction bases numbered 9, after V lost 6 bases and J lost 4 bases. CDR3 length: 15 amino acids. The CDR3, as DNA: TGTGCCAGCAGGGTACAGGGGGCATTAGGCACTGAAGCTTTCTTT. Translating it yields CASRVQGALGTEAFF.

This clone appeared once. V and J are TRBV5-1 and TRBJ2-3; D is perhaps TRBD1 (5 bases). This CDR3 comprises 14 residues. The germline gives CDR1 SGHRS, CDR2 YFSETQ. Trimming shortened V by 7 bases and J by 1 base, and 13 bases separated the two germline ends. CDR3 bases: TGCGCCAGCGTTCAGGGTCATGGCACAGATACGCAGTATTTT. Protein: CASVQGHGTDTQYF.

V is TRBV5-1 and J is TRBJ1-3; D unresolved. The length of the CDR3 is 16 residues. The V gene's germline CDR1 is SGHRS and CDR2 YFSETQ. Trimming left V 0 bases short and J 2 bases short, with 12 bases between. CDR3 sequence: CASSLGSGTTGNTIYF. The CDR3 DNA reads TGCGCCAGCAGCTTGGGTTCGGGAACTACTGGAAACACCATATATTTT.

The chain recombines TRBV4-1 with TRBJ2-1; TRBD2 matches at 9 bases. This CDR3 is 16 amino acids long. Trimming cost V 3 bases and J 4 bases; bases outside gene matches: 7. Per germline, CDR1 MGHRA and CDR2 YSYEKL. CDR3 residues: CASSHLAGVSYNEQFF. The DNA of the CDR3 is TGCGCCAGCAGCCACTTAGCGGGAGTGAGTTACAATGAGCAGTTCTTC.

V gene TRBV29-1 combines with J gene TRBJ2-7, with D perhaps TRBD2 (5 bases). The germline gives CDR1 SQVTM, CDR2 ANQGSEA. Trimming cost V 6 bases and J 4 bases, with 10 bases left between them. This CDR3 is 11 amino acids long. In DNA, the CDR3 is TGCAGCGTGACACGGGGTTACGAGCAGTACTTC. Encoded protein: CSVTRGYEQYF.

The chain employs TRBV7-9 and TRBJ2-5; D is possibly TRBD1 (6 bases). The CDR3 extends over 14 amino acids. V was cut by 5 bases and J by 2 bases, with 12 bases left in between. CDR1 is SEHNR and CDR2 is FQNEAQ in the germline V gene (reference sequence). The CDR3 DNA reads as TGTGCCAGCAGCCCCCAGGGGTCGCAAGAGACCCAGTACTTC. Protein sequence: CASSPQGSQETQYF. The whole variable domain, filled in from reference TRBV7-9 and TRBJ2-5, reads DTGVSQNPRHKITKRGQNVTFRCDPISEHNRLYWYRQTLGQGPEFLTYFQNEAQLEKSRLLSDRFSAERPKGSFSTLEIQRTEQGDSAMYLCASSPQGSQETQYFGPGTRLLVL.

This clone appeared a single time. CDR3 loop: CATSRVAGAGYTF. CDR3 nucleotides: TGTGCCACCAGCAGGGTTGCTGGGGCTGGCTACACCTTC. The genes are TRBV15 and TRBJ1-2; a weak D match, TRBD1 (5 bases). Trimming took off 3 bases at V and 7 bases at J, with 12 bases between the two ends. The CDR3 contains 13 residues. Germline-derived CDR1 and CDR2 are LNHNV and YYDKDF (reference sequence).

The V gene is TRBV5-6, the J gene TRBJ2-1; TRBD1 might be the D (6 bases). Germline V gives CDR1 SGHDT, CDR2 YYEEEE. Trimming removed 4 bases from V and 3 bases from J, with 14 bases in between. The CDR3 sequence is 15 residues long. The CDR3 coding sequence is TGTGCCAGCAGCAGAGGGACACAGTACTACAATGAGCAGTTCTTC. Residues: CASSRGTQYYNEQFF.

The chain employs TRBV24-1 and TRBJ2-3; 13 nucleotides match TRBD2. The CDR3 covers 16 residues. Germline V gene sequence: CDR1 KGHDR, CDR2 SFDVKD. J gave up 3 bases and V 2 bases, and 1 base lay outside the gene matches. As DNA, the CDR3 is TGTGCCACCAGTGATTCGACTAGCGGGAGGACAGATACGCAGTATTTT. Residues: CATSDSTSGRTDTQYF.

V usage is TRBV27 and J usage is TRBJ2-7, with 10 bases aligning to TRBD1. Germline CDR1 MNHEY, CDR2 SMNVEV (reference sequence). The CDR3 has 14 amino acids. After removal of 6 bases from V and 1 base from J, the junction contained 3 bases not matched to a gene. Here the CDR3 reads CASRMGQGSYEQYF. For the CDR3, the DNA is TGTGCCAGCAGGATGGGACAGGGGTCCTACGAGCAGTACTTC.

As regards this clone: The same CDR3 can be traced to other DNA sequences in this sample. CDR3 DNA: TGTGCCAGCAGTGATCAGGGAAACACTGAAGCTTTCTTT. It codes for CASSDQGNTEAFF. The chain has TRBV2 and TRBJ1-1; D perhaps matches TRBD1 (5 bases). The germline V and J ends were trimmed by 3 bases and 2 bases, with 7 bases remaining between them. CDR1 is SNHLY, CDR2 FYNNEI, per germline. This CDR3 contains 13 residues.

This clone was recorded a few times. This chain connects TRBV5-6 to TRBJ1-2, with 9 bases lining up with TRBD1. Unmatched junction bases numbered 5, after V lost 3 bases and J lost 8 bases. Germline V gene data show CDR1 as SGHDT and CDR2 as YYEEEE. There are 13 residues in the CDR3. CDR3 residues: CASSSYRGLGYTF. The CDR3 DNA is TGTGCCAGCAGCTCTTACAGGGGGCTAGGCTACACCTTC.

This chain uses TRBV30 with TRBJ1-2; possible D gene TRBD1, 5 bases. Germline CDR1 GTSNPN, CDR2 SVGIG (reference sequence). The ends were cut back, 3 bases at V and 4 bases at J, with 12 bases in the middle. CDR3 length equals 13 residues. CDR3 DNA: TGTGCCTGGAGAGAAGGGGTCGGCTATGGCTACACCTTC. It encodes CAWREGVGYGYTF. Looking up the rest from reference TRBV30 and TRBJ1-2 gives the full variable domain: SQTIHQWPATLVQPVGSPLSLECTVEGTSNPNLYWYRQAAGRGLQLLFYSVGIGQISSEVPQNLSASRPQDRQFILSSKKLLLSDSGFYLCAWREGVGYGYTFGSGTRLTVV.

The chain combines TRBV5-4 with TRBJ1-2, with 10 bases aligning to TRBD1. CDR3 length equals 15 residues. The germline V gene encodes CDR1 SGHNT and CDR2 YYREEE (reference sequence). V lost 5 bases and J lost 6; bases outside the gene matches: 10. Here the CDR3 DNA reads TGTGCCAGCAGTTTCACTGGACAGGGGGGTCATGGCTACACCTTC. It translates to CASSFTGQGGHGYTF.

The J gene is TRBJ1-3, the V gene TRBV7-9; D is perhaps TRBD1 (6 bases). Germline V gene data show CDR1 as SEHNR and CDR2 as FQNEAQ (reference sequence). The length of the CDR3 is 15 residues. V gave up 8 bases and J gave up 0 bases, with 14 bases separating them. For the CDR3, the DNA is TGTGCCAGCGGCTCGCCGGACAGCTCTGGAAACACCATATATTTT. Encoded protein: CASGSPDSSGNTIYF.

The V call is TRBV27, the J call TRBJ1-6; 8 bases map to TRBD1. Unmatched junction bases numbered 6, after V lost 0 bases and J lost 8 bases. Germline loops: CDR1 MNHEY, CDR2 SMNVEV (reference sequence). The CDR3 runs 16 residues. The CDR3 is CASSLSWTGSDSPLHF. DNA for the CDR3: TGTGCCAGCAGTTTATCCTGGACAGGGAGTGATTCACCCCTCCACTTT.

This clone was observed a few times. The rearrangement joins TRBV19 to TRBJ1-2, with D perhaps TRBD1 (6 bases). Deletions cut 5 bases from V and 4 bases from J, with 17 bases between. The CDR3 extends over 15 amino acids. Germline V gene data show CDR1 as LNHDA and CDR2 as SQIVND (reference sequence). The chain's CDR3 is CASSLGTGSAYGYTF. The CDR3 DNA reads TGTGCCAGTAGTCTCGGAACAGGGTCGGCCTATGGCTACACCTTC. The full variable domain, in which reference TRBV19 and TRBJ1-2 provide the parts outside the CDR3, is DGGITQSPKYLFRKEGQNVTLSCEQNLNHDAMYWYRQDPGQGLRLIYYSQIVNDFQKGDIAEGYSVSREKKESFPLTVTSAQKNPTAFYLCASSLGTGSAYGYTFGSGTRLTVV.

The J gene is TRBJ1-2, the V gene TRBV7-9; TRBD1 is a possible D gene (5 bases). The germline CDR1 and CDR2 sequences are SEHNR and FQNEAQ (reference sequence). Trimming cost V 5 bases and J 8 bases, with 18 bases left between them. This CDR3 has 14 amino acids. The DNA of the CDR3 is TGTGCCAGCAGCCCTCTCGCTGGGGGGAAAGGCTACACCTTC. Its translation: CASSPLAGGKGYTF.

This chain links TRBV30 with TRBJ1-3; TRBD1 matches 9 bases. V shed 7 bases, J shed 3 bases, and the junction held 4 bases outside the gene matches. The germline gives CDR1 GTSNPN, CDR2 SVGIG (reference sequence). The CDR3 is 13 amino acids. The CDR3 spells CASHRGLGNTIYF. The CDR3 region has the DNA TGTGCCTCACACAGGGGGCTTGGAAACACCATATATTTT.

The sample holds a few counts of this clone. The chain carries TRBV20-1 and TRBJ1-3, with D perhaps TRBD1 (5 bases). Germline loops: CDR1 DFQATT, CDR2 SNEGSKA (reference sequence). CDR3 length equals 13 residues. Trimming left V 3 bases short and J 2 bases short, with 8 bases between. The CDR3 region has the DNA TGCAGTGCTAGTGCGGGGGCTGGAAACACCATATATTTT. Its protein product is CSASAGAGNTIYF.

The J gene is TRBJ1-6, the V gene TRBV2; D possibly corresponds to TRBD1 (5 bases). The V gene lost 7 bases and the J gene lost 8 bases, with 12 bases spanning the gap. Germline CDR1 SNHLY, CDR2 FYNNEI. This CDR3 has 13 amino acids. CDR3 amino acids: CASKGIEDSPLHF. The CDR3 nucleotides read TGTGCCAGCAAGGGGATCGAGGATTCACCCCTCCACTTT. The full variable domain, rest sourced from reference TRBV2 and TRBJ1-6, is EPEVTQTPSHQVTQMGQEVILRCVPISNHLYFYWYRQILGQKVEFLVSFYNNEISEKSEIFDDQFSVERPDGSNFTLKIRSTKLEDSAMYFCASKGIEDSPLHFGNGTRLTVT.

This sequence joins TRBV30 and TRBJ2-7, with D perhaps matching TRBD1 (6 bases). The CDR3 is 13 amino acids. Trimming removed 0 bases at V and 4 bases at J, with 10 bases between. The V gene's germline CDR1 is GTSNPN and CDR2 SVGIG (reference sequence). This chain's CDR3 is CAWSVGQGYEQYF. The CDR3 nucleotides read TGTGCCTGGAGTGTAGGGCAGGGGTACGAGCAGTACTTC.

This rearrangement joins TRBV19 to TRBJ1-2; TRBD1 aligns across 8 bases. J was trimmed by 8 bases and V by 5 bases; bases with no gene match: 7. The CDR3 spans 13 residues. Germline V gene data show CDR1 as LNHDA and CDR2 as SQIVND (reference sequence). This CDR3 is CASSLRTGLGYTF. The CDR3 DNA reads TGTGCCAGTAGTCTCCGGACAGGGTTGGGCTACACCTTC.

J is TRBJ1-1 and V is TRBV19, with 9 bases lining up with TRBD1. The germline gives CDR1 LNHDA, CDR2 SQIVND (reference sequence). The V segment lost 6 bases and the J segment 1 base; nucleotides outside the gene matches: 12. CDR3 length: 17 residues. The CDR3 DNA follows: TGTGCCAGTAGCCGCTGGGGACAGGGAGGAAAGAACACTGAAGCTTTCTTT. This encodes CASSRWGQGGKNTEAFF.

CDR3 bases: TGTGCCAGTAGTATAGCCTCGGGGGGACGAAGTGGCACTGAAGCTTTCTTT. Its translation: CASSIASGGRSGTEAFF. J is TRBJ1-1 and V is TRBV19; perhaps TRBD1 as D (5 bases). Germline V gives CDR1 LNHDA, CDR2 SQIVND (reference sequence). The CDR3 is 17 amino acids. Trimming shortened V by 1 base and J by 4 bases, and 19 bases separated the two germline ends.